Each of the 9 T cell receptor beta chains below was sequenced from the same sample in a study of tumor-infiltrating lymphocytes in primary liver carcinoma. Unsorted whole blood supplied the RNA, and germline DNA was extracted too. Reverse transcription of approximately 500 ng total RNA with a constant-region primer produced TCR beta cDNA. Slightly modified ARM-PCR with three nested multiplex PCR rounds yielded TCR beta libraries. Amplification in the first two PCR rounds was performed using TRBV1-TRBV30 forward primers and a C-beta reverse primer for approximately 10 cycles each. MiXCR, run by TCRdb on the multiplex PCR reads, gives a single entry per CDR3 protein. The sample has over 250,000 distinct CDR3 sequences; around three fifths are singletons. Sample: peripheral blood. Every receptor here comes from a woman under 40 with primary liver carcinoma and hepatitis B virus infection.

The chain is built from TRBV6-5 and TRBJ2-1, with a possible D match to TRBD2 (6 bases). V lost 2 bases and J 4 bases, leaving 12 bases between the germline ends. The CDR3 is 15 amino acids. Looked up from germline, CDR1 is MNHEY and CDR2 is SVGAGI. The chain's CDR3 is CASSYVAVKYNEQFF. CDR3 sequence (DNA): TGTGCCAGCAGTTACGTAGCGGTGAAATACAATGAGCAGTTCTTC.

Worth noting for this clonotype: A much larger clonotype is one base distant, so this may be a read error. This chain links TRBV12-3 or TRBV12-4 with TRBJ2-1; 9 bases line up with TRBD1. The CDR3 loop spans 14 amino acids. The ends lost 5 bases at V and 12 bases at J; junction bases unmatched: 11. This CDR3 is CASSDRDRVYVQFF. The CDR3 DNA follows: TGTGCCAGCAGTGACCGGGACAGGGTATATGTGCAGTTCTTC.

The sample holds one count of this clonotype. This sequence joins TRBV5-1 and TRBJ2-2, with D possibly being TRBD2 (6 bases). CDR3 size: 16 residues. V shed 2 bases and J shed 2 bases, with 13 bases lying between them. CDR1 and CDR2 (germline): SGHRS, YFSETQ. The CDR3 region is CASSFTGLGNTGELFF. CDR3 nucleotides: TGCGCCAGCAGCTTCACGGGACTGGGAAACACCGGGGAGCTGTTTTTT.

As to this clonotype: A much larger clone differs by one base, so this may be a read error. The chain is built from TRBV29-1 and TRBJ1-4; the D gene is possibly TRBD1 (6 bases). Trimming took off 5 bases at V and 5 bases at J, with 12 bases between the two ends. CDR1 is SQVTM and CDR2 is ANQGSEA in the germline V gene. CDR3 size: 13 residues. CDR3 coding DNA: TGCAGCGTTATCGGGACAAGGAATGAAAAACTGTTTTTT. It yields the protein CSVIGTRNEKLFF.

About this clonotype itself: A read error may be the cause here, since a much bigger clone is one base away. This CDR3 fails to terminate in the conserved phenylalanine or tryptophan, so it likely reflects a read error. V and J are TRBV11-2 and TRBJ2-1, with 9 bases that match TRBD2. The ends lost 3 bases at V and 9 bases at J; junction bases unmatched: 12. Germline V lookup: CDR1 SGHAT, CDR2 FQNNGV. This CDR3 has 16 residues. This CDR3 is CASSFSRLAALGEQFL. CDR3 nucleotides: TGTGCCAGCAGCTTTAGTCGACTAGCGGCCTTGGGTGAGCAGTTCCTC.

This clonotype was seen a few times. The V and J genes are TRBV29-1 and TRBJ2-7; 9 nucleotides agree with TRBD1. Germline V gene lookup returns CDR1 SQVTM and CDR2 ANQGSEA. CDR3 length: 14 residues. Trimming took 7 bases from V and 6 from J; bases not matched to a gene: 13. The CDR3 protein is CSAQTRQGGLEQYF. DNA of the CDR3: TGCAGCGCCCAGACGCGACAGGGGGGGCTCGAGCAGTACTTC.

About this clonotype: One junction end disagrees with the germline gene, perhaps due to a read error. This chain links TRBV12-3 or TRBV12-4 with TRBJ1-1; possibly TRBD1 for D (6 bases). CDR3 length: 13 amino acids. The CDR3 DNA follows: TGTGCCACCAACGACAGGCTGAACAGTGAAGTTTTCTTT. Its protein product is CATNDRLNSEVFF.

J is TRBJ2-5 and V is TRBV13; a possible D gene is TRBD2 (6 bases). Looked up from germline, CDR1 is PRHDT and CDR2 is FYEKMQ (reference sequence). The CDR3 consists of 16 residues. V was cut by 2 bases and J by 5 bases, with 18 bases left in between. DNA of the CDR3: TGTGCCAGCAGCTTACTAGCGAGAGGGTCCGTCGAGACCCAGTACTTC. It encodes CASSLLARGSVETQYF.

Note on this clonotype: An end of the junction differs from the germline gene, which may be a read error. This chain uses TRBV5-8 with TRBJ2-2, with D possibly matching TRBD1 (5 bases). CDR1 and CDR2 from the germline V gene are SGHTS and YDEGEE. The CDR3 length is 15 residues. The CDR3 DNA reads TGTGCCAGCAACTTGGTACAGGCGAACACCGGGGAGCTGTTTTTT. Amino acid sequence: CASNLVQANTGELFF.